The clone carrying this T cell receptor (beta chain) was found once. Looked up from germline, CDR1 is MNHEY and CDR2 is SMNVEV (reference sequence). J was trimmed by 8 bases and V by 10 bases; bases with no gene match: 10. The CDR3 loop spans 14 amino acids. Assay: immunoSEQ multiplex PCR; the TCRdb copy retains only in-frame clones and omits some. The data show 400,000 to 600,000 clones, with approximately 95% seen just once and 0.055% to 0.075% held by the top ten. This record comes from a study of shared clonotypes between healthy human individuals. The receptor's source is a woman aged 30 to 39 in good health. Sequencing was done on a sample of naive CD4+ T cells sorted from blood. Subset reported: CD45RA+ positively selected. The chain uses TRBV27 and TRBJ2-1; 11 bases match TRBD2. Written as DNA, the CDR3 is TGTGCCAACTACGGGACTAGCGGAAGTTATGAGCAGTTCTTC. It yields the protein CANYGTSGSYEQFF.